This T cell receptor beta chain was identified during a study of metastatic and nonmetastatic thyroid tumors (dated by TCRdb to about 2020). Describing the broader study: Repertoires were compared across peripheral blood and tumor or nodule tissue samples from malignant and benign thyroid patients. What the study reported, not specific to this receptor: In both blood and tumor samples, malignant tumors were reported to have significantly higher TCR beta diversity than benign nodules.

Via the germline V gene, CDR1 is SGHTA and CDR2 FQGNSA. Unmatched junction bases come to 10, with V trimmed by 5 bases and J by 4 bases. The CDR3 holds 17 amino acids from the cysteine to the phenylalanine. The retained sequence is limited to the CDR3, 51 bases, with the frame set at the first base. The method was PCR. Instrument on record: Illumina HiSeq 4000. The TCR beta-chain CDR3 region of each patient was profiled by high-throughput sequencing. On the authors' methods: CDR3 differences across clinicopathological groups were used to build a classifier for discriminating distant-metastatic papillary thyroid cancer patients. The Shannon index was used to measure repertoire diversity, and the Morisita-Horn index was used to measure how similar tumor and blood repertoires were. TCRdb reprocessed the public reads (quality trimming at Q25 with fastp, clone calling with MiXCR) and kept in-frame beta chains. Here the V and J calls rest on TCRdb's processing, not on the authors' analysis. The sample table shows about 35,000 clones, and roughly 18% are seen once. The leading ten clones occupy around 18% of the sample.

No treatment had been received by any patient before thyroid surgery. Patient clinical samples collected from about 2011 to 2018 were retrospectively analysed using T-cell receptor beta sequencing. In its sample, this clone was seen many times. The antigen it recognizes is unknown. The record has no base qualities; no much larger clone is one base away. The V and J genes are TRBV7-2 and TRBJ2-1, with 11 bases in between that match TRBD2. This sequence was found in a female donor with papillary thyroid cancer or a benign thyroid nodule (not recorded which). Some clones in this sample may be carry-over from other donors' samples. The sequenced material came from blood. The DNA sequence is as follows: TGTGCCAGCAGCAGAAGATCCGGGACTAGCGGATACAATGAGCAGTTCTTC. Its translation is CASSRRSGTSGYNEQFF.